The next 11 T cell receptor beta chains were all read from a single sample in a study of radiotherapy plus CTLA-4 blockade in lung cancer. Generated by immunoSEQ multiplex PCR, the TCRdb table keeps only in-frame clones and is missing some. The sample has just over 14,000 clones; 72% are singletons. Material: peripheral blood, obtained from a patient treated with radiotherapy plus ipilimumab. These TCRs come from a human donor with non-small cell lung cancer whose response to radiotherapy plus ipilimumab could not be evaluated.

The CDR3 nucleotides read TGTGCCAGCTTCCCTGACGCGGGGGGGCTTAAGTATGAGCAGTTCTTC. It translates to CASFPDAGGLKYEQFF. J is TRBJ2-1 and V is TRBV2, with TRBD2 matching over 9 bases. This CDR3 is 16 amino acids long. With V trimmed by 8 bases and J by 8 bases, 16 bases remained unmatched. Germline lookup yields CDR1 SNHLY and CDR2 FYNNEI.

The J gene is TRBJ2-7, the V gene TRBV7-2; D might be TRBD1 (5 bases). The ends were cut back, 5 bases at V and 2 bases at J, with 16 bases in the middle. Germline loops: CDR1 SGHTA, CDR2 FQGNSA. The CDR3 spans 15 residues. The CDR3 region is CASSPSTGVAYEQYF. CDR3 coding DNA: TGTGCCAGCAGCCCGTCAACAGGTGTCGCCTACGAGCAGTACTTC.

J is TRBJ1-1 and V is TRBV7-9; D unresolved. V was clipped by 0 bases and J by 4 bases, with 9 bases between them. CDR1 and CDR2 (germline): SEHNR, FQNEAQ (reference sequence). CDR3 size: 14 residues. This CDR3 reads CASSLALAATEAFF. CDR3 coding DNA: TGTGCCAGCAGCTTAGCGCTGGCTGCCACTGAAGCTTTCTTT.

The CDR3 bases are TGTGCCAGCAGCAAAGCGGGGCGGAACTTACAGCCCCAGCATTTT. Residues: CASSKAGRNLQPQHF. This chain links TRBV21-1 with TRBJ1-5; the table's TRBD1 call for D was not verified on the DNA. TRBV21-1 is an annotated pseudogene. CDR3 length equals 15 residues.

This sequence joins TRBV28 and TRBJ2-7, with TRBD1 matching over 9 bases. Germline CDR1 MDHEN, CDR2 SYDVKM. With 3 bases clipped from V and 6 bases from J, the junction kept 9 bases outside the gene matches. This CDR3 comprises 15 residues. The CDR3 loop reads CASSLGGQGPGEQYV. The CDR3 coding sequence is TGTGCCAGCAGTTTGGGGGGACAGGGTCCCGGCGAGCAGTACGTC.

The rearrangement joins TRBV5-8 to TRBJ1-3, with 9 bases identical to TRBD1. Per germline, CDR1 SGHTS and CDR2 YDEGEE. Trimming took 4 bases from V and 2 from J; bases not matched to a gene: 4. The CDR3 is made up of 15 amino acids. The CDR3 loop reads CASSPDRGAGNTIYF. The CDR3 DNA reads TGTGCCAGCAGCCCGGACAGGGGCGCTGGAAACACCATATATTTT.

This chain connects TRBV9 to TRBJ1-5, with D maybe TRBD1 (5 bases). This CDR3 has 15 residues. Germline V lookup: CDR1 SGDLS, CDR2 YYNGEE. Trimming stripped 0 bases from V and 4 bases from J, with 11 bases between. This CDR3 reads CASSVGGGENQPQHF. CDR3 nucleotide sequence: TGTGCCAGCAGCGTAGGGGGGGGAGAGAATCAGCCCCAGCATTTT.

J is TRBJ2-3 and V is TRBV5-1; 9 bases map to TRBD2. CDR3 length: 15 residues. The V and J ends lost 1 base and 5 bases, in that order; junction bases with no gene match: 5. Germline V gene lookup returns CDR1 SGHRS and CDR2 YFSETQ. This CDR3 is CASSLQRGAEDTQYF. The CDR3 DNA sequence: TGCGCCAGCAGCTTGCAGCGGGGGGCGGAAGATACGCAGTATTTT.

CDR3 protein: CSVEDGTNYGYTF. The CDR3, as DNA: TGCAGCGTTGAGGACGGGACTAACTATGGCTACACCTTC. The chain employs TRBV29-1 and TRBJ1-2; D remains unclear. The germline gives CDR1 SQVTM, CDR2 ANQGSEA. V dropped 3 bases and J dropped 0 bases, with 8 bases sitting between them. The CDR3 consists of 13 residues.

The chain employs TRBV2 and TRBJ1-5; D possibly corresponds to TRBD1 (5 bases). CDR1 is SNHLY and CDR2 is FYNNEI in the germline V gene. The CDR3 spans 13 residues. V shed 8 bases and J shed 0 bases, with 8 bases lying between them. The CDR3 protein is CASAGGSNQPQHF. Here the CDR3 DNA reads TGTGCCAGCGCGGGGGGTAGCAATCAGCCCCAGCATTTT.

This clone was picked up a small number of times. The chain uses TRBV5-6 and TRBJ2-2, with 8 bases lining up with TRBD2. V dropped 7 bases and J dropped 7; count of bases not matched to a gene: 6. From germline, CDR1 is SGHDT and CDR2 YYEEEE. The CDR3 totals 13 residues. CDR3 bases: TGTGCCAGCCTTTCGGGGGGGGTCGGGGAGCTGTTTTTT. Its translation is CASLSGGVGELFF. Variable domain in full (rest from reference TRBV5-6 and TRBJ2-2): DAGVTQSPTHLIKTRGQQVTLRCSPKSGHDTVSWYQQALGQGPQFIFQYYEEEERQRGNFPDRFSGHQFPNYSSELNVNALLLGDSALYLCASLSGGVGELFFGEGSRLTVL.